This passage covers 28 T cell receptor beta chains from one sample sequenced in a study of cytomegalovirus exposure and HLA in healthy donors. The PCR contained 60 Vbeta and 13 Jbeta primers. Method: immunoSEQ multiplex PCR; TCRdb's copy keeps in-frame clones and lacks some. The data contain around 160,000 clones, roughly 77% of them singletons. The specimen sequenced was PBMCs. All receptors come from a woman in her 40s in good health and CMV-seropositive.

The chain joins TRBV14 to TRBJ2-1; 14 nucleotides match TRBD2. V lost 3 bases, J lost 6 bases, and 4 bases stayed unmatched. This CDR3 comprises 16 residues. Germline V gives CDR1 SGHDN, CDR2 FVKESK. The CDR3 here is CASSHTGTSGSNEQFF. Here the CDR3 DNA reads TGTGCCAGCAGCCATACTGGGACTAGCGGGAGCAATGAGCAGTTCTTC.

The chain carries TRBV6-1 and TRBJ1-5, with D possibly TRBD1 on 6 matching bases. Germline loops: CDR1 MNHNS, CDR2 SASEGT. The CDR3 sequence is 18 residues long. Trimming took off 0 bases at V and 0 bases at J, with 15 bases between the two ends. The CDR3 nucleotides are TGTGCCAGCAGTGAAGCGCTTCTAAGGGGGTATAGCAATCAGCCCCAGCATTTT. This sequence encodes CASSEALLRGYSNQPQHF.

The V gene is TRBV7-9, the J gene TRBJ2-3, with 8 bases that match TRBD1. V shed 0 bases, J shed 4 bases, and the junction held 15 bases outside the gene matches. The length of the CDR3 is 19 residues. CDR1 SEHNR and CDR2 FQNEAQ come from the germline V gene (reference sequence). The CDR3 coding sequence is TGTGCCAGCAGCTTAGCATTGGGCTGGGGACAGGACCGACCAGATACGCAGTATTTT. Its translation: CASSLALGWGQDRPDTQYF.

The V and J genes are TRBV7-2 and TRBJ2-4; D perhaps matches TRBD2 (5 bases). Germline V gene lookup returns CDR1 SGHTA and CDR2 FQGNSA. The V gene lost 2 bases and the J gene lost 8 bases, with 13 bases spanning the gap. This CDR3 comprises 14 residues. In DNA, the CDR3 is TGTGCCAGCAGCTTAAAGGCGGGCCGGGACATTCAGTACTTC. This sequence encodes CASSLKAGRDIQYF.

The chain links TRBV5-1 to TRBJ2-5, with 7 bases lining up with TRBD2. Unmatched junction bases numbered 7, after V lost 3 bases and J lost 5 bases. CDR1 and CDR2 (germline): SGHRS, YFSETQ. There are 14 residues in the CDR3. The CDR3 sequence: CASSSNSGEETQYF. The CDR3 DNA sequence: TGCGCCAGCAGCTCCAACAGCGGGGAGGAGACCCAGTACTTC.

This clone turned up a few times. The rearrangement links TRBV5-1 to TRBJ2-5; 10 nucleotides match TRBD1. Trimming removed 0 bases from V and 1 base from J; junction bases left unmatched: 6. Germline CDR1 is SGHRS and CDR2 is YFSETQ. The CDR3 extends over 17 amino acids. As DNA, the CDR3 is TGCGCCAGCAGCTTGGTTGCGGGGACAGGGGCCCAAGAGACCCAGTACTTC. Protein: CASSLVAGTGAQETQYF.

This clone was observed once. The V call is TRBV6-1, the J call TRBJ2-5, with TRBD1 as a possible D gene (6 bases). The end of the DNA is better explained by TRBJ2-7, so the J call may be wrong. CDR3 length equals 13 residues. Germline V lookup: CDR1 MNHNS, CDR2 SASEGT. The CDR3 is CASYTDSSYEQYF. The CDR3 DNA reads TGTGCCAGTTATACGGACAGCTCCTACGAGCAGTACTTC.

This clone was seen only a few times. The chain combines TRBV7-9 with TRBJ2-2; tentative D call: TRBD1 (5 bases). There are 14 residues in the CDR3. Germline-derived CDR1 and CDR2 are SEHNR and FQNEAQ (reference sequence). V lost 5 bases and J lost 1, with 8 bases in between. The CDR3 bases are TGTGCCAGCAGCCCTGACAGGAACACCGGGGAGCTGTTTTTT. It codes for CASSPDRNTGELFF.

The chain carries TRBV15 and TRBJ1-4; D is ambiguous. The CDR3 spans 15 residues. Trimming took off 4 bases at V and 8 bases at J, with 17 bases between the two ends. Germline V lookup: CDR1 LNHNV, CDR2 YYDKDF (reference sequence). The CDR3 coding sequence is TGTGCCACCAGCACTAATTCAATCTCCCCCGAAAAACTGTTTTTT. Protein: CATSTNSISPEKLFF.

The V gene is TRBV5-1, the J gene TRBJ1-1, with a weak D call TRBD1 (6 bases). This CDR3 spans 13 amino acids. Trimming removed 3 bases at V and 3 bases at J, with 9 bases between. Germline V gene lookup returns CDR1 SGHRS and CDR2 YFSETQ. As DNA, the CDR3 is TGCGCCAGCAGCTCCTACAGGGACACTGAAGCTTTCTTT. Amino acid sequence: CASSSYRDTEAFF.

This clone was seen just once. The chain links TRBV13 to TRBJ1-5; perhaps TRBD1 as D (5 bases). Trimming took 5 bases from V and 7 from J, leaving 15 bases between them. This CDR3 contains 14 residues. Germline CDR1 PRHDT, CDR2 FYEKMQ (reference sequence). CDR3 residues: CASSRRDSSQPQHF. The CDR3 DNA follows: TGTGCCAGCAGCCGCCGCGACAGTTCCCAGCCCCAGCATTTT.

J is TRBJ1-1 and V is TRBV28; a weak D match, TRBD1 (5 bases). The germline CDR1 and CDR2 sequences are MDHEN and SYDVKM. Trimming took 7 bases from V and 2 from J, leaving 14 bases between them. The CDR3 totals 14 residues. Written as DNA, the CDR3 is TGTGCCAGCACTCGGGCAGGGTCTAACACTGAAGCTTTCTTT. The encoded protein is CASTRAGSNTEAFF.

The chain carries TRBV4-1 and TRBJ2-3; D possibly corresponds to TRBD1 (7 bases). Germline assignment: CDR1 MGHRA and CDR2 YSYEKL. The V end lost 3 bases, the J end lost 2 bases, and 15 bases lay between the germline ends. The CDR3 runs to 16 residues. CDR3 nucleotides: TGCGCCAGCAGCCAGACAGGGAGGTTTAACACAGATACGCAGTATTTT. It specifies CASSQTGRFNTDTQYF.

The chain's CDR3 is CASSFPGVEQYF. In DNA, the CDR3 is TGTGCCAGCAGCTTCCCAGGGGTCGAGCAGTACTTC. V usage is TRBV7-9 and J usage is TRBJ2-7; D may be TRBD1 (6 bases). The germline gives CDR1 SEHNR, CDR2 FQNEAQ (reference sequence). The CDR3 runs to 12 residues. Trimming removed 3 bases at V and 6 bases at J, with 9 bases between.

This chain links TRBV5-6 with TRBJ2-5; D possibly corresponds to TRBD1 (5 bases). Trimming removed 3 bases from V and 6 bases from J, with 12 bases in between. The CDR3 spans 13 residues. CDR1 and CDR2 from the germline V gene are SGHDT and YYEEEE. CDR3 DNA: TGTGCCAGCAGCTCCAGGGATACAAAGACCCAGTACTTC. This codes for CASSSRDTKTQYF. The full variable domain, rest sourced from reference TRBV5-6 and TRBJ2-5, is DAGVTQSPTHLIKTRGQQVTLRCSPKSGHDTVSWYQQALGQGPQFIFQYYEEEERQRGNFPDRFSGHQFPNYSSELNVNALLLGDSALYLCASSSRDTKTQYFGPGTRLLVL.

The chain uses TRBV4-3 and TRBJ1-2, with 8 bases identical to TRBD1. CDR3 length equals 15 residues. Germline V gives CDR1 LGHNA, CDR2 YSLEER. V gave up 1 base and J gave up 5 bases; unmatched junction bases: 6. The CDR3, as DNA: TGCGCCAGCAGCCAAGGGTACAGGGGGTCGTATGGCTACACCTTC. Its translation is CASSQGYRGSYGYTF.

The rearrangement links TRBV7-9 to TRBJ2-2; TRBD2 matches 9 bases. CDR1 SEHNR and CDR2 FQNEAQ come from the germline V gene (reference sequence). V lost 4 bases, J lost 5 bases, and 8 bases stayed unmatched. CDR3 length equals 16 residues. CDR3 protein: CASSSPGLAHTGELFF. The CDR3 DNA follows: TGTGCCAGCAGCTCGCCGGGACTAGCTCATACCGGGGAGCTGTTTTTT.

The J gene is TRBJ2-3, the V gene TRBV7-9; D is possibly TRBD2 (5 bases). V shed 5 bases and J shed 4 bases, with 10 bases lying between them. CDR3 length: 13 amino acids. Looked up from germline, CDR1 is SEHNR and CDR2 is FQNEAQ (reference sequence). The CDR3 DNA sequence: TGTGCCAGCAGCCCCCAAGCGGCAGATACGCAGTATTTT. It specifies CASSPQAADTQYF.

V and J are TRBV27 and TRBJ2-1, with a weak D call TRBD2 (5 bases). Trimming took 2 bases from V and 0 from J, leaving 8 bases between them. The CDR3 runs 15 residues. CDR1 is MNHEY and CDR2 is SMNVEV in the germline V gene (reference sequence). CDR3 loop: CASSLGSGSYNEQFF. In DNA form, the CDR3 reads TGTGCCAGCAGTTTAGGAAGCGGCTCCTACAATGAGCAGTTCTTC.

V and J are TRBV5-1 and TRBJ1-5; D possibly corresponds to TRBD1 (5 bases). Germline-derived CDR1 and CDR2 are SGHRS and YFSETQ. Between the trimmed V and J ends, which lost 0 bases and 6 bases, there was a span of 10 bases. The CDR3 loop spans 14 amino acids. The CDR3 sequence is CASSLGGGGQPQHF. The CDR3 coding sequence is TGCGCCAGCAGCTTGGGGGGGGGTGGTCAGCCCCAGCATTTT.

This chain uses TRBV20-1 with TRBJ2-7; D uncertain. Germline CDR1 DFQATT, CDR2 SNEGSKA (reference sequence). V was trimmed by 5 bases and J by 6 bases, leaving 8 bases between them. The CDR3 runs to 10 residues. CDR3 in amino acids: CSALSVEQYF. Here the CDR3 DNA reads TGCAGTGCTTTGAGCGTCGAGCAGTACTTC.

This clone appeared a few times. The chain joins TRBV4-1 to TRBJ2-3; TRBD2 aligns across 7 bases. J gave up 6 bases and V 4 bases, and 16 bases lay outside the gene matches. The CDR3 sequence is 17 residues long. Germline V lookup: CDR1 MGHRA, CDR2 YSYEKL. The CDR3 here is CASSLSFSGGRWDTQYF. CDR3 coding DNA: TGCGCCAGCAGCCTATCTTTCTCGGGGGGACGGTGGGATACGCAGTATTTT.

The V gene is TRBV29-1, the J gene TRBJ2-7; possible D gene TRBD1, 8 bases. The V and J ends lost 0 bases and 8 bases respectively, with 17 bases between them. Per germline, CDR1 SQVTM and CDR2 ANQGSEA. This CDR3 region has 14 residues. The CDR3 sequence is CSVEDFSQGGKQYF. CDR3 DNA: TGCAGCGTTGAAGATTTTTCACAGGGGGGGAAGCAGTACTTC.

The chain uses TRBV28 and TRBJ1-2; 9 bases agree with TRBD1. The CDR3 is made up of 14 amino acids. Unmatched junction bases numbered 7, after V lost 2 bases and J lost 9 bases. CDR1 is MDHEN, CDR2 SYDVKM, per germline. CDR3 region: CASSLPGQGRSYTF. The CDR3 DNA sequence: TGTGCCAGCAGTTTACCGGGACAGGGACGCAGCTACACCTTC.

This clone has more than one count but fewer than ten. The chain combines TRBV28 with TRBJ1-3; D is possibly TRBD1 (6 bases). The CDR3 is 15 residues long. Trimming shortened V by 7 bases and J by 0 bases, and 13 bases separated the two germline ends. CDR1 and CDR2 (germline): MDHEN, SYDVKM. CDR3 DNA sequence: TGTGCCAGCACCGGGGGGGGACACTCTGGAAACACCATATATTTT. Amino acid sequence: CASTGGGHSGNTIYF.

This chain joins TRBV5-1 and TRBJ2-3; TRBD1 matches at 7 bases. Trimming at V came to 4 bases and at J to 0 bases, leaving 14 bases not matched to a gene. There are 18 residues in the CDR3. CDR1 and CDR2 from the germline V gene are SGHRS and YFSETQ. CDR3 coding DNA: TGCGCCAGCAGCCACTCTACAGGGGTAATTATTAGCACAGATACGCAGTATTTT. This gives the protein CASSHSTGVIISTDTQYF.

The chain combines TRBV19 with TRBJ1-2; 9 bases align to TRBD1. The germline V gene encodes CDR1 LNHDA and CDR2 SQIVND (reference sequence). The J segment lost 8 bases and the V segment lost 10 bases, leaving 8 bases of the junction unmatched. The CDR3 length is 12 residues. The CDR3 here is CATSQQGAGYTF. The CDR3 DNA reads TGTGCCACCTCTCAACAGGGGGCCGGCTACACCTTC.

The V call is TRBV28, the J call TRBJ2-5; 7 bases fit TRBD1. The V gene end was trimmed by 5 bases and the J gene end by 2 bases; junction bases not matched to a gene: 8. Germline CDR1 reads MDHEN; CDR2 reads SYDVKM. CDR3 length: 15 residues. CDR3 sequence (DNA): TGTGCCAGCAGTCCAACAGGGGCCCTTCAAGAGACCCAGTACTTC. Translated: CASSPTGALQETQYF. The full variable domain, rest sourced from reference TRBV28 and TRBJ2-5, is DVKVTQSSRYLVKRTGEKVFLECVQDMDHENMFWYRQDPGLGLRLIYFSYDVKMKEKGDIPEGYSVSREKKERFSLILESASTNQTSMYLCASSPTGALQETQYFGPGTRLLVL.